This TCR beta chain was profiled in a study of T cell repertoires in cytomegalovirus infection. About the research overall: The public TCR beta signatures pointed to both CMV infection and matching HLA type.

Findings and caveats of the study: Public TCR beta family frequency separated CMV-and-HLA carriers, including in an independent cohort. CMV-specific TCR beta clonotypes restricted by HLA-C dominated the ex vivo response.

V was trimmed by 3 bases and J by 10 bases, leaving 11 bases between them. The CDR3 length is 12 residues. Per germline, CDR1 KGHDR and CDR2 SFDVKD. On this clonotype itself: The target antigen is unknown.

TCRdb analysed the reads with MiXCR anew, one entry per CDR3 protein. The repertoire holds 90,000 to 120,000 distinct CDR3 sequences, with less than 25% as singletons. V and J are TRBV24-1 and TRBJ1-2; no reliable D call. The sequenced material came from CD8+ T cells from PBMCs. The sequence was obtained from a human donor in good health (CMV status not recorded). Some clones in this sample may be carry-over from other donors' samples. The CDR3 DNA sequence: TGTGCCACCAGTGATCCGGGCGGCGCCTACACCTTC. As protein: CATSDPGGAYTF.